A few counts support the clone carrying this T cell receptor beta chain. These data originate in a study of blood T cell repertoires in COVID-19. About the study: Material from acute and convalescent COVID-19 was sourced from the United States, Italy and Spain. The analysed material was cDNA or gDNA that came from T cells, B-cell-depleted T cells, or PBMCs.

Data came from immunoSEQ multiplex PCR; TCRdb stores just in-frame clones and leaves some out. This table holds approximately 150,000 clones, 80% to 90% found once. Germline V gene sequence: CDR1 MNHEY, CDR2 SVGAGI. The CDR3 has 15 residues. The trim removed 6 bases at V and 2 bases at J, leaving 8 bases unmatched. The sample taken for sequencing was peripheral blood. This receptor was taken from a man in his forties with acute or convalescent COVID-19. The chain carries TRBV6-5 and TRBJ1-1, with 8 bases matching TRBD1. CDR3 sequence (DNA): TGTGCCAGCAGGGGGGCCGACAGGGGTAACACTGAAGCTTTCTTT. Encoded protein: CASRGADRGNTEAFF.